This T cell receptor (beta chain) was profiled in a study of OX40 agonist ivuxolimab in advanced cancers. Study-wide background: Ivuxolimab was delivered to patients intravenously every 2 weeks at doses spanning 0.01 to 10 mg/kg. Hepatocellular carcinoma, melanoma, renal cell or head and neck cancer occurred in dose-escalation patients.

Libraries were prepared by immunoSEQ multiplex PCR; TCRdb keeps only in-frame clonotypes and omits some of them. The sample consists of about 79,000 clones, around 85% of them appearing once. The germline CDR1 and CDR2 sequences are SNHLY and FYNNEI. This CDR3 has 13 residues. Trimming pared 11 bases from V and 13 bases from J, leaving 24 bases between. The source material was CD4+ or CD8+ T cells sorted from blood, sampled in a trial of the OX40 agonist ivuxolimab. The chain combines TRBV2 with TRBJ2-1; possibly TRBD1 for D (6 bases). This sequence originates from an adult with an advanced solid tumor such as melanoma, head and neck, liver or kidney cancer. As DNA, the CDR3 is TGTGCCTGCCCGCCGGGTAGGGGGAGCCACCAGTTCTTC. This sequence encodes CACPPGRGSHQFF.